These 7 T cell receptor beta chains share one sample of origin, sequenced in a study of identical twins. MiXCR, run by TCRdb on the 5' RACE reads, gives a single entry per CDR3 protein. The repertoire holds 450,000 to 650,000 distinct CDR3 sequences, with roughly 9.5% as singletons. The data also belong to a second study, concerning yellow fever vaccine responses in identical twins.

The sequenced material came from PBMCs. Every receptor here comes from a woman between 18 and 29 years old in good health.

The gene calls are TRBV29-1 and TRBJ2-3; possibly TRBD1 for D (5 bases). V dropped 1 base and J dropped 1 base, with 12 bases sitting between them. Germline V gene data show CDR1 as SQVTM and CDR2 as ANQGSEA. The CDR3 contains 15 residues. The CDR3 region is CSVEGGNQGTDTQYF. The CDR3 DNA sequence: TGCAGCGTTGAAGGGGGCAATCAGGGCACAGATACGCAGTATTTT.

As regards this clonotype: A read error is possible here, since a much larger clone lies one base away. The chain links TRBV20-1 to TRBJ2-5; TRBD2 matches 8 bases. Per germline, CDR1 DFQATT and CDR2 SNEGSKA (reference sequence). The length of the CDR3 is 17 residues. CDR3 coding DNA: TGCTGTGCTAGAGGCGGTGGGCCGGGAGGGCCCCAAGAGACCCAGTACTTC. Protein sequence: CCARGGGPGGPQETQYF.

This clonotype was seen only a few times. The rearrangement joins TRBV29-1 to TRBJ2-3; 8 bases agree with TRBD2. CDR1 is SQVTM, CDR2 ANQGSEA, per germline. The V segment lost 4 bases and the J segment 5 bases; nucleotides outside the gene matches: 5. CDR3 length: 13 amino acids. CDR3 sequence: CSVGITSGDTQYF. In nucleotides, the CDR3 is TGCAGCGTTGGAATAACTAGCGGAGATACGCAGTATTTT.

This clonotype has more than one count but fewer than ten. CDR3 DNA sequence: TGCAGTGCTCTACAAAACCTGAACACCGGGGAGCTGTTTTTT. The encoded protein is CSALQNLNTGELFF. This chain connects TRBV20-1 to TRBJ2-2, with D hard to call. Germline CDR1 reads DFQATT; CDR2 reads SNEGSKA (reference sequence). Between the trimmed V and J ends, which lost 5 bases and 1 base, there was a span of 11 bases. CDR3 size: 14 residues.

The chain is built from TRBV20-1 and TRBJ2-3; TRBD2 aligns across 9 bases. CDR1 and CDR2 from the germline V gene are DFQATT and SNEGSKA (reference sequence). This CDR3 region has 19 residues. Unmatched junction bases numbered 14, after V lost 1 base and J lost 0 bases. This CDR3 is CSARGQRLAEPTSTDTQYF. CDR3 bases: TGCAGTGCTAGAGGGCAGAGACTAGCGGAACCTACTAGCACAGATACGCAGTATTTT.

Ten or more counts support this clonotype. The rearrangement joins TRBV10-3 to TRBJ1-2; D is perhaps TRBD1 (6 bases). This CDR3 region has 18 residues. Trimming took off 0 bases at V and 0 bases at J, with 17 bases between the two ends. Germline V lookup: CDR1 ENHRY, CDR2 SYGVKD. Written as DNA, the CDR3 is TGTGCCATCAGTGAGTCAACCCCAGGGGCTGCGGCTAACTATGGCTACACCTTC. Encoded protein: CAISESTPGAAANYGYTF.

This clonotype was seen ten or more times. This chain links TRBV4-3 with TRBJ2-1; a weak D match, TRBD1 (7 bases). V was pared by 0 bases and J by 0 bases, with 18 bases between. The CDR3 totals 19 residues. Germline V gives CDR1 LGHNA, CDR2 YSLEER. CDR3 sequence: CASSQEVWQGGSSYNEQFF. The CDR3 coding sequence is TGCGCCAGCAGCCAAGAGGTTTGGCAGGGGGGAAGCTCCTACAATGAGCAGTTCTTC.